The 13 T cell receptor beta chains below come from one sample, sequenced in a study of response to subunit inactivated influenza vaccine. TCRdb reanalysed the RT-PCR reads using MiXCR and keeps one entry per CDR3 protein. The table lists 430,000 or so distinct CDR3 sequences, about a tenth of them singletons. Here the sequenced sample was PBMCs from blood, taken roughly 47 days after vaccination. All receptors come from a man aged 45-60 years who received an inactivated influenza vaccine.

This clonotype was counted only a few times. The V gene is TRBV19, the J gene TRBJ2-7, with 11 bases fitting TRBD2. The CDR3 loop spans 12 amino acids. V gave up 8 bases and J gave up 8 bases; unmatched junction bases: 5. Looked up from germline, CDR1 is LNHDA and CDR2 is SQIVND (reference sequence). CDR3 nucleotide sequence: TGTGCCAGTGGGACTAGCGGCTCCCAGCAGTACTTC. Its protein product is CASGTSGSQQYF.

A few counts support this clonotype. The V and J genes are TRBV4-1 and TRBJ2-3; tentatively, D is TRBD2 (5 bases). Trimming took off 0 bases at V and 2 bases at J, with 15 bases between the two ends. CDR1 and CDR2 from the germline V gene are MGHRA and YSYEKL. CDR3 length equals 17 residues. CDR3 sequence (DNA): TGCGCCAGCAGCCAAGATCGCTCCGTAGGACTCACAGATACGCAGTATTTT. Protein: CASSQDRSVGLTDTQYF.

V gene TRBV4-1 combines with J gene TRBJ2-1; D is perhaps TRBD1 (5 bases). Germline V gene sequence: CDR1 MGHRA, CDR2 YSYEKL. V shed 4 bases and J shed 0 bases, with 16 bases lying between them. The CDR3 runs 17 residues. CDR3 residues: CASSPTRGRSSYNEQFF. DNA of the CDR3: TGCGCCAGCAGCCCCACAAGGGGCAGGAGCTCCTACAATGAGCAGTTCTTC.

The chain combines TRBV3-1 with TRBJ1-2, with a possible D match to TRBD1 (5 bases). The CDR3 has 13 residues. In germline, CDR1 is LGHDT, CDR2 YNNKEL (reference sequence). The V gene lost 4 bases and the J gene lost 7 bases, with 13 bases spanning the gap. The CDR3, as DNA: TGTGCCAGCAGCCCCAGGGAGGGCGGTGGCTACACCTTC. It specifies CASSPREGGGYTF.

The chain uses TRBV20-1 and TRBJ2-3; perhaps TRBD2 as D (6 bases). V lost 7 bases, J lost 7 bases, and 15 bases lay in between. The CDR3 consists of 12 residues. The germline gives CDR1 DFQATT, CDR2 SNEGSKA (reference sequence). Here the CDR3 DNA reads TGCAGTGTGGAGGGAGTGGGAAATACGCAGTATTTT. Protein: CSVEGVGNTQYF.

At least ten counts were recorded for this clonotype. This sequence joins TRBV4-2 and TRBJ2-7, with D perhaps matching TRBD1 or TRBD2 (5 bases each). The CDR3 length is 13 residues. The V gene's germline CDR1 is LGHNA and CDR2 YNFKEQ. V lost 5 bases and J 5 bases, leaving 13 bases between the germline ends. CDR3: CASSFRVGDEQYF. The DNA for the CDR3 is TGTGCCAGCAGCTTCAGGGTCGGGGACGAGCAGTACTTC.

In its sample, this clonotype was seen a few times. The J gene is TRBJ1-3, the V gene TRBV4-2; D is perhaps TRBD1 (6 bases). Germline V gives CDR1 LGHNA, CDR2 YNFKEQ. The length of the CDR3 is 16 residues. Trimming removed 4 bases at V and 0 bases at J, with 13 bases between. As DNA, the CDR3 is TGTGCCAGCAGCCGGGGGCCCACGAGCTCTGGAAACACCATATATTTT. Translation gives CASSRGPTSSGNTIYF.

This clonotype was found many times. V is TRBV7-9 and J is TRBJ2-1, with 11 bases matching TRBD1. Germline CDR1 is SEHNR and CDR2 is FQNEAQ (reference sequence). The CDR3 is made up of 14 amino acids. The junction had 4 bases not matched to a gene; V was cut back by 5 bases and J by 7 bases. CDR3 coding DNA: TGTGCCAGCAGCAAGGGACAGGGGGGGAATGAGCAGTTCTTC. Protein product: CASSKGQGGNEQFF.

This clonotype was observed a few times. The chain recombines TRBV12-3 or TRBV12-4 with TRBJ2-7, with TRBD1 identical over 11 bases. The CDR3 covers 14 residues. After removal of 2 bases from V and 7 bases from J, the junction contained 4 bases not matched to a gene. The CDR3 here is CASSLRTGGWEQYF. The CDR3 DNA reads as TGTGCCAGCAGTTTACGGACAGGGGGCTGGGAGCAGTACTTC.

The genes are TRBV20-1 and TRBJ1-6; tentative D call: TRBD1 (5 bases). Germline V gives CDR1 DFQATT, CDR2 SNEGSKA (reference sequence). V dropped 0 bases and J dropped 8 bases, with 11 bases sitting between them. The CDR3 consists of 14 residues. The CDR3 loop reads CSARDGRGDSPLHF. In DNA form, the CDR3 reads TGCAGTGCTAGAGATGGAAGGGGAGATTCACCCCTCCACTTT.

This clonotype was recorded many times. The gene calls are TRBV29-1 and TRBJ2-3; D not resolved. CDR1 and CDR2 from the germline V gene are SQVTM and ANQGSEA. The CDR3 totals 16 residues. The V end lost 0 bases, the J end lost 0 bases, and 13 bases lay between the germline ends. CDR3 sequence (DNA): TGCAGCGTTGAAGATCAGCTAGAAACTAGCACAGATACGCAGTATTTT. Its translation is CSVEDQLETSTDTQYF.

This chain uses TRBV7-2 with TRBJ1-1; TRBD1 is a possible D gene (6 bases). Trimming took 4 bases from V and 2 from J, leaving 11 bases between them. Germline V gives CDR1 SGHTA, CDR2 FQGNSA. The CDR3 runs 14 residues. The CDR3 loop reads CASSSYRDNTEAFF. The CDR3 DNA reads as TGTGCCAGCAGCTCGTACAGGGACAACACTGAAGCTTTCTTT.

This clonotype was detected many times. The chain uses TRBV28 and TRBJ1-1; no clear D gene. Trimming removed 3 bases at V and 4 bases at J, with 12 bases between. This CDR3 comprises 14 residues. CDR1 MDHEN and CDR2 SYDVKM come from the germline V gene. The CDR3 spells CASSFVMMVTEAFF. The CDR3 coding sequence is TGTGCCAGCAGTTTTGTGATGATGGTCACTGAAGCTTTCTTT.